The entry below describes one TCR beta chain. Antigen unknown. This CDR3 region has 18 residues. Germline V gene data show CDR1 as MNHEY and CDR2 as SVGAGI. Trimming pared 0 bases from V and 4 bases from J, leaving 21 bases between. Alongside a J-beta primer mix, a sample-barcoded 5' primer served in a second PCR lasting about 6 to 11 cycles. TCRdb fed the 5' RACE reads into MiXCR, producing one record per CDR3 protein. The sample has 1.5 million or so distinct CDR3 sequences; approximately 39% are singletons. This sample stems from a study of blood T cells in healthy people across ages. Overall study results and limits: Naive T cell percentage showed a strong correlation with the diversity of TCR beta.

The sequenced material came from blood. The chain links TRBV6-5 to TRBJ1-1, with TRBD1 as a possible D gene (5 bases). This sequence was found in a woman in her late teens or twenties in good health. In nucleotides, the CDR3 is TGTGCCAGCAGTTACTCGATTGTTGGCCGGGGGATGGGCACTGAAGCTTTCTTT. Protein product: CASSYSIVGRGMGTEAFF.